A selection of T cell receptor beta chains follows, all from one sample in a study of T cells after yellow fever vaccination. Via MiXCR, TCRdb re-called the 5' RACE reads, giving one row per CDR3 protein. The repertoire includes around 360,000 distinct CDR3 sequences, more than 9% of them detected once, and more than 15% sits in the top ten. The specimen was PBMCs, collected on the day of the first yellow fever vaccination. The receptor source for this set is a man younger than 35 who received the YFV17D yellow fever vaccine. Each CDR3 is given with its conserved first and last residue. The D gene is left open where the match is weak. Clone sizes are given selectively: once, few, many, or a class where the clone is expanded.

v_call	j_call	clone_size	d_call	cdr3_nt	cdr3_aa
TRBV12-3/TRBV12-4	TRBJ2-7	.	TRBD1	TGTGCCAGCAGTTTGGGGGACAGGGCCATCTACGAGCAGTACTTC	CASSLGDRAIYEQYF
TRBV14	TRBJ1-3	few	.	TGTGCCAGCAGCCAAGGTCGAGGACAGAGATATGGAAACACCATATATTTT	CASSQGRGQRYGNTIYF
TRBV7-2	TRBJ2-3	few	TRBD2	TGTGCCAGCTCGACGCCTAGCGGGGGCACAGATACGCAGTATTTT	CASSTPSGGTDTQYF
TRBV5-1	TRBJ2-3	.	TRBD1	TGCGCCAGCAGCTTGACCCCTTACCGGGACAGGACCACAGATACGCAGTATTTT	CASSLTPYRDRTTDTQYF
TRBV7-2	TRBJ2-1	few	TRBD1	TGTGCCAGCAGCCCCGACAGGGGGCGCTTTTTCGATGAGCAGTTCTTC	CASSPDRGRFFDEQFF
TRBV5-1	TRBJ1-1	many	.	TGCGCCAGCATGCGGGGGGCGATGACTGAAGCTTTCTTT	CASMRGAMTEAFF
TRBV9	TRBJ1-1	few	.	TGTGCCAGCACCCCCGGCGGGGGCGCACTGGACACTGAAGCTTTCTTT	CASTPGGGALDTEAFF
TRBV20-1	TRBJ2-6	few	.	TGCAGTGCTAGGAAGGATTCTGGGGCCAACGTCCTGACTTTC	CSARKDSGANVLTF
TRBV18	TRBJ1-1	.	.	TGTGCCAGCTCACCCGGAGGTGAAGGAGCTTTCTTT	CASSPGGEGAFF
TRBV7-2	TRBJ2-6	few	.	TGTGCCAGCCGCCAAAAAAGGGGAAGTGGGGCCAACGTCCTGACTTTC	CASRQKRGSGANVLTF
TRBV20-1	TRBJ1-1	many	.	TGCAGTGCTAGGTCTAACACTGAAGCTTTCTTT	CSARSNTEAFF
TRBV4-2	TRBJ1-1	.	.	TGTGCCAGCAGCCAAGGGGGGGTAACCAAAGCTTTCTTT	CASSQGGVTKAFF
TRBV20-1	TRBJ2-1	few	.	TGCAGTGTGGTTCAGGGGGGGGGGAATGAGCAGTTCTTC	CSVVQGGGNEQFF
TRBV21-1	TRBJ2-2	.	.	TGTGCCAGCAGCAAAGTACCGGGCTGGGCCGGGGAGCTGTTTTTT	CASSKVPGWAGELFF
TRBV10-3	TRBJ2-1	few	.	TGTGCCATCTGGGGGGACACCTACAATGAGCAGTTCTTC	CAIWGDTYNEQFF
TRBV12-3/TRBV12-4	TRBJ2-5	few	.	TGTGCCAGCAGGGGTGAGGGCTTCACAGGGTCAGAGACCCAGTACTTC	CASRGEGFTGSETQYF
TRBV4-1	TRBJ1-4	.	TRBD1	TGCGCCAGCAGCCAAGGGCTGGCAGGGGGCGGAAAACTGTTTTTT	CASSQGLAGGGKLFF
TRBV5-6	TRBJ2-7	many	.	TGTGCCAGCAGCTTGGACTACTACGAGCAGTACTTC	CASSLDYYEQYF
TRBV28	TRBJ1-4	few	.	TGTGCCACCCAGGGAGACAGACACGCAACTAATGAAAAACTGTTTTTT	CATQGDRHATNEKLFF
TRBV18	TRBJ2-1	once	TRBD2	TGTGCCAGCTCACCGCCAAAAGGGACTAGCGGGGGCAGGGAGCAGTTCTTC	CASSPPKGTSGGREQFF
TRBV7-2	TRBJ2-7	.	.	TGTGCCAGCAGCTTATCATGGGGACTCTACGAGCAGTACTTC	CASSLSWGLYEQYF
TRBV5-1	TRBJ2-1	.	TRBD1	TGCGCCAGCAGCCCGACAGGGGGCAAGGTAAATGAGCAGTTCTTC	CASSPTGGKVNEQFF
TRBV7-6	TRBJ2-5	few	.	TGTGCCAGCAGCTTAGAGTTTTTGGGGACCCAGTACTTC	CASSLEFLGTQYF
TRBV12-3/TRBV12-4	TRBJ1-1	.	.	TGTGCCAGCAGTTTAGAGGGACGGTCTGGGGCTTTCTTT	CASSLEGRSGAFF
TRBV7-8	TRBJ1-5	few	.	TGTGCCAGCAGTCCAGGGGTTTCAAGCAATCAGCCCCAGCATTTT	CASSPGVSSNQPQHF
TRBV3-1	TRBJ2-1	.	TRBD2	TGTGCCAGCAGCCAAGGGAGCGGGGGGGCAAATGAGCAGTTCTTC	CASSQGSGGANEQFF
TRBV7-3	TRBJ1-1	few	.	TGTGCCAGCAGCCCTTCGGGGCACAAGAACACTGAAGCTTTCTTT	CASSPSGHKNTEAFF
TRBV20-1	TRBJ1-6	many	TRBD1	TGCAGTGTTAGGGACAGGGTCCCTAGACCCCTCCACTTT	CSVRDRVPRPLHF
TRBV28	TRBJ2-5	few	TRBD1	TGTGCCAGCAGTCGAACAGGGGTAGTGGAGACCCAGTACTTC	CASSRTGVVETQYF
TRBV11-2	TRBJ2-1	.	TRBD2	TGTGCCAGCAGCTCTAGGGGTAGCGGGGGCGCCTCCTACAATGAGCAGTTCTTC	CASSSRGSGGASYNEQFF
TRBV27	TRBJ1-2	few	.	TGTGCCAGCAGTTTAAGTGGCGGGAACTATGGCTACACCTTC	CASSLSGGNYGYTF
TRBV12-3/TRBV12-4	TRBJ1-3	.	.	TGTGCCAGCAGTTTATCGGGGACGGAGGGAAACACCATATATTTT	CASSLSGTEGNTIYF
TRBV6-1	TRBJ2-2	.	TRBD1	TGTGCCAGCAGACAGGGGGAGGCCGGGGAGCTGTTTTTT	CASRQGEAGELFF
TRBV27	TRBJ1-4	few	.	TGTGCCAGCAGTTTGAGGGCTCGTGAAAAACTGTTTTTT	CASSLRAREKLFF
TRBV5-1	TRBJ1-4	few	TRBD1	TGCGCCAGCAGAAACGGACAGGGTAATGAAAAACTGTTTTTT	CASRNGQGNEKLFF
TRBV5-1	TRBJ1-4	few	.	TGCGCCAGCAGCCAGGGGAATAATGAAAAACTGTTTTTT	CASSQGNNEKLFF
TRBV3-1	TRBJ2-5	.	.	TGTGCCAGCAGCCCCCGGGGGCTCCAAGAGACCCAGTACTTC	CASSPRGLQETQYF
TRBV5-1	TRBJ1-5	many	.	TGCGCCAGCAGCCCCCTGGGGTATAGCAATCAGCCCCAGCATTTT	CASSPLGYSNQPQHF
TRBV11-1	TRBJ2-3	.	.	TGTGCCAGCAGCTCCCGGACAGAGGATCAGAATACGCAGTATTTT	CASSSRTEDQNTQYF
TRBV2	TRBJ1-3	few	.	TGTGCCACCAAACCATTCAGGACTGGAAACACCATATATTTT	CATKPFRTGNTIYF
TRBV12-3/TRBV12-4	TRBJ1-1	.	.	TGTGCCAGCGCTGGGACGTATTACGACACTGAAGCTTTCTTT	CASAGTYYDTEAFF
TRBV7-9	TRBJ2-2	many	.	TGTGCCAGCGTCCCCGGGGAGGACTACAACACCGGGGAGCTGTTTTTT	CASVPGEDYNTGELFF
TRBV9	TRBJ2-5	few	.	TGTGCCAGCAGCGCGCTTAGGGGCCCAGAGACCCAGTACTTC	CASSALRGPETQYF
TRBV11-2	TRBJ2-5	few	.	TGTGCCAGCAGCGGAGGGCTAGCCCTTATAGAGACCCAGTACTTC	CASSGGLALIETQYF
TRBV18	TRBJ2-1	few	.	TGTGCCAGCTCACCACCCGGCAGGGCAGGGGACAATGAGCAGTTCTTC	CASSPPGRAGDNEQFF
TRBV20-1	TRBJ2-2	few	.	TGCAGTGCTAGACCCCCCGGGACACCGAACACCGGGGAGCTGTTTTTT	CSARPPGTPNTGELFF
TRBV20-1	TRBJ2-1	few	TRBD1	TGCAGTGCCATACGGCGGCAGGGGGCCTACAATGAGCAGTTCTTC	CSAIRRQGAYNEQFF
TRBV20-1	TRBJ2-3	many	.	TGCAGTGCCACCCGGGAAACCTTTAGGGATACGCAGTATTTT	CSATRETFRDTQYF
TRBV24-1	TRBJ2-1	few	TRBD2	TGTGCCACCAGTGATACGCCGGGACTAGCGGGGGGCCCCTCCTACAATGAGCAGTTCTTC	CATSDTPGLAGGPSYNEQFF
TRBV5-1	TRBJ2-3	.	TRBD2	TGCGCCAGCAGCGAGCGGGGGCCCACAGATACGCAGTATTTT	CASSERGPTDTQYF
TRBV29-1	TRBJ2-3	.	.	TGCAGCGTTGGAAAGGCCACAGACCCAGATACGCAGTATTTT	CSVGKATDPDTQYF
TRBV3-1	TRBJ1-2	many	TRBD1	TGTGCCAGCAGCCAAGCGACAGGGGTAGTATACACCTTC	CASSQATGVVYTF
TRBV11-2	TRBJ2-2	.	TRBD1	TGTGCCAGCAGACGGACAGGGAACACCGGGGAGCTGTTTTTT	CASRRTGNTGELFF
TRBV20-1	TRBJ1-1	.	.	TGCAGTGCGGATAGTACCGGGACATTCATGAACACTGAAGCTTTCTTT	CSADSTGTFMNTEAFF
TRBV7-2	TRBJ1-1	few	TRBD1	TGTGCCAGCAGCTCGCAGGGGGGATCAGGAGCGACTTTCTTT	CASSSQGGSGATFF
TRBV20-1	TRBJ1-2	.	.	TGCAGTGCTAGAGATTCCGCCGGGGGCAACTATGGCTACACCTTC	CSARDSAGGNYGYTF
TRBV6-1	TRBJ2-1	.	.	TGTGCCAGCACCCAGGGGGGGGCCTTAAAGCAGTTCTTC	CASTQGGALKQFF
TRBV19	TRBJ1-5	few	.	TGTGCCAGTAGTATAGATGCAGGGCCTCAGCCCCAGCATTTT	CASSIDAGPQPQHF
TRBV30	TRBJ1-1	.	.	TGTGCCTGTCAGTACACTGAAGCTTTCTTT	CACQYTEAFF
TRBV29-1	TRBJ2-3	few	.	TGCAGCGTTGTGGGGGGTCGCACAGATACGCAGTATTTT	CSVVGGRTDTQYF